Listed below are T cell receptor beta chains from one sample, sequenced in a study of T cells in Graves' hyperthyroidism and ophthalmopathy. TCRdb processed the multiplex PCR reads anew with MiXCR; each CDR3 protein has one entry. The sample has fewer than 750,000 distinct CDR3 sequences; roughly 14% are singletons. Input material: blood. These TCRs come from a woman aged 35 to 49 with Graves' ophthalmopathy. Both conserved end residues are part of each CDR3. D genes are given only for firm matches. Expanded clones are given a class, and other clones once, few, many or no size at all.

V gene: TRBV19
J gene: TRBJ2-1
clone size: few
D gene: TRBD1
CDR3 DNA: TGTGCCAGTAGTTTGACAGGGTTTGAGTACAATGAGCAGTTCTTC
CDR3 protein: CASSLTGFEYNEQFF

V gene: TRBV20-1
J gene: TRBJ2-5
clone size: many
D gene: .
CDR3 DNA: TGCAGTGCTAGTTCAGGGGTCCAAGAGACCCAGTACTTC
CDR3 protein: CSASSGVQETQYF

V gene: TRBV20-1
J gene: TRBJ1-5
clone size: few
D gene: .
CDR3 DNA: TGCAGTGCTAGAAAGGCCGGCACAGGTCACCTCTATAGCAATCAGCCCCAGCATTTT
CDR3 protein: CSARKAGTGHLYSNQPQHF

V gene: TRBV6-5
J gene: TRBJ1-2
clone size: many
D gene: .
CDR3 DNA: TGTGCCAGCACCCCAACCCATCAGGGAGAAGGGGGCTACACCTTC
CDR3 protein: CASTPTHQGEGGYTF

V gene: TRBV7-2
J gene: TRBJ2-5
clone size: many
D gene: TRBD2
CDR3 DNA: TGTGCCAGCAGCTTAGTAGTTGGGACTAGAGAGACCCAGTACTTC
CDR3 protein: CASSLVVGTRETQYF

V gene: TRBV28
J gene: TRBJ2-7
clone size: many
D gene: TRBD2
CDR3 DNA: TGTGCCAGCACCTCACCTCCGGGAGGGGACGCGGGGTACGAGCAGTACTTC
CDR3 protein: CASTSPPGGDAGYEQYF

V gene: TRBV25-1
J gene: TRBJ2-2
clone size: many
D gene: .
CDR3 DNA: TGTGCCAGCAGTGGATTCGGAGGGACGGAATCCGGGGAGCTGTTTTTT
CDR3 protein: CASSGFGGTESGELFF

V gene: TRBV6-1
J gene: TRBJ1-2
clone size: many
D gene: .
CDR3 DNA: TGTGCCAGCAGTGAAGCCATCACAGCATCCTATGGCTACACCTTC
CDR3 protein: CASSEAITASYGYTF

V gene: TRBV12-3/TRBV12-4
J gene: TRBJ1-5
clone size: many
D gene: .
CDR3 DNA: TGTGCCAGCAGTTTATTTTACTATCAGCCCCAGCATTTT
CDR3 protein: CASSLFYYQPQHF

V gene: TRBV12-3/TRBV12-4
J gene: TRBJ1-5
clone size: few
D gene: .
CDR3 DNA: TGTGCCAGCAGTTTGTGGCGAGATAGCAATCAGCCCCAGCATTTT
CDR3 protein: CASSLWRDSNQPQHF

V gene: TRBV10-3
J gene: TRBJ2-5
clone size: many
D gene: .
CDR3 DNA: TGTGCCACCCGAAAGGCGGCAGAAGAAGAGACCCAGTACTTC
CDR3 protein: CATRKAAEEETQYF

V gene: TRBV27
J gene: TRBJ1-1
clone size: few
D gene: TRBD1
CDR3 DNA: TGTGCCAGCAGTCTCTACCCGGCGACAGGGAGGGGAAACACTGAAGCTTTCTTT
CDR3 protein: CASSLYPATGRGNTEAFF

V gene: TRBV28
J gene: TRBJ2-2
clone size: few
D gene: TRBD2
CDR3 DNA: TGTGCCAGCAGTTTAGCGGGAGGGCCGGGCGGGGAGCTGTTTTTT
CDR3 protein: CASSLAGGPGGELFF

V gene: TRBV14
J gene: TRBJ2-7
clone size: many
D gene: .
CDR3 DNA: TGTGCCAGCAGTCACCGAACGGGAGACGGTGCCTACGAGCAGTACTTC
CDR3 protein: CASSHRTGDGAYEQYF

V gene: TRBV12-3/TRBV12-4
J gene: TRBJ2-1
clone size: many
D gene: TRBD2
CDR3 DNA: TGTGCCAGCTGTTTCCGGACTAGTAAGAATGAGCAGTTCTTC
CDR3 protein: CASCFRTSKNEQFF

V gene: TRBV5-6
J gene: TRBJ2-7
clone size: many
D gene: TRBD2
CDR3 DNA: TGTGCCAGCAGCTTGACTAGCGGGAGGGGCGAGCAGTACTTC
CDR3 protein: CASSLTSGRGEQYF

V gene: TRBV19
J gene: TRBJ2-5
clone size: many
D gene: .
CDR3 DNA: TGTGCCAGTACCTCGCGGCAGCTAGAGACCCAGTACTTC
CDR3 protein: CASTSRQLETQYF

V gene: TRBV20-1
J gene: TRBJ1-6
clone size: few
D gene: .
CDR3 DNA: TGCAGTGCTATTGGACAGACTCTAGGGGTTAATTCACCCCTCCACTTT
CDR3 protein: CSAIGQTLGVNSPLHF

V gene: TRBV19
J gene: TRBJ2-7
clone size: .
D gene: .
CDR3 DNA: TGTGCCAGTAGTACAGTGGGCGGGAACTCCTACGAGCAGTACTTC
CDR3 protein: CASSTVGGNSYEQYF

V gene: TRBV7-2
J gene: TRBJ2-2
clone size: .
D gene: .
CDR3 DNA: TGTGCCAGCAGCACCCTAAGCGGCACCGGGGAGCTGTTTTTT
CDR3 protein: CASSTLSGTGELFF

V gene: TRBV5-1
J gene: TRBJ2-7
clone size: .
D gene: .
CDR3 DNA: TGCGCCAGCAGCTTGGGTCGGGAGCACGAGCAGTACTTC
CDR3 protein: CASSLGREHEQYF

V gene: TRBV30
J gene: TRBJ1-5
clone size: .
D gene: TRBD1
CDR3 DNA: TGTGCCTACAACAGGGGCTCCAATCAGCCCCAGCATTTT
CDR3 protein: CAYNRGSNQPQHF

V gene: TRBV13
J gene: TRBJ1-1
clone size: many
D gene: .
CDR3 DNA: TGTGCCAGCAGCTTAGTCCAGGGTACCACTGAAGCTTTCTTT
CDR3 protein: CASSLVQGTTEAFF

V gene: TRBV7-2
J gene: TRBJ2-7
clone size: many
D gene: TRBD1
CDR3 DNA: TGTGCCAGCAGCTTATGGACAGGGGGGTACGAGCAGTACTTC
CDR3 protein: CASSLWTGGYEQYF

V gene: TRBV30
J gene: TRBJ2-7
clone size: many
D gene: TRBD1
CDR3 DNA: TGTGCCTGGACGCCGATAGGGGGCGGGTACGAGCAGTACTTC
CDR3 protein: CAWTPIGGGYEQYF

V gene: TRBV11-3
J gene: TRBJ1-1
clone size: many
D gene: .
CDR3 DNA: TGTGCCAGCAGCCGGACCGAGGTGAACACTGAAGCTTTCTTT
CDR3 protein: CASSRTEVNTEAFF

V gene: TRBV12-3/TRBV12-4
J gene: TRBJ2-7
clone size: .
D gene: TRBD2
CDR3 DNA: TGTGCCAGCACCCTCGGGACTAGCGGTTTACAGCAGTACTTC
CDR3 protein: CASTLGTSGLQQYF

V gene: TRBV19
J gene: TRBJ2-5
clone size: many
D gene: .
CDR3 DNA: TGTGCCAGTAGTACCGGGACTGACGAGACCCAGTACTTC
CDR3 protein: CASSTGTDETQYF

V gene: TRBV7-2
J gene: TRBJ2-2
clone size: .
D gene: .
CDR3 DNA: TGTGCCAGCAGCTTATGGGCGAACACCGGGGAGCTGTTTTTT
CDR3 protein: CASSLWANTGELFF

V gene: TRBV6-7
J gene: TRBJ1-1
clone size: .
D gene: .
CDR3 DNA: TGTGCCAGCAGATACCGGGATGGGGACACTGAAGCTTTCTTT
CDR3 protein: CASRYRDGDTEAFF

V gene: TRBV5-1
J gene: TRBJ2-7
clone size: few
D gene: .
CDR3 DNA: TGCGCCAGCAGTATCCCTCGAGGATACGAGCAGTACTTC
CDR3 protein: CASSIPRGYEQYF

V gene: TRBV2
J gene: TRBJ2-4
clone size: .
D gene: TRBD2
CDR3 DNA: TGTGCCAGCAGTCAAGGACTAGCGGGGTGGGACATTCAGTACTTC
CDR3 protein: CASSQGLAGWDIQYF

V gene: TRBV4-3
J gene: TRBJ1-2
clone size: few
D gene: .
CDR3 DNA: TGCGCCAGCAGCCAAGTGTCCGGGGGCGGCTATGGCTACACCTTC
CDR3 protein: CASSQVSGGGYGYTF

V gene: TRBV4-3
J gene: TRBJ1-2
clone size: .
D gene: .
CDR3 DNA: TGCGCCAGCAGCCTCTTCGGGGGCGCGGACAGTGGCTACACCTTC
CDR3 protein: CASSLFGGADSGYTF

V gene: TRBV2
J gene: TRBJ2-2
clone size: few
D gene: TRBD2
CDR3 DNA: TGTGCCAGCAGTGACCGCGGACTAGCGGGGACCAGGGAGCTGTTTTTT
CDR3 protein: CASSDRGLAGTRELFF

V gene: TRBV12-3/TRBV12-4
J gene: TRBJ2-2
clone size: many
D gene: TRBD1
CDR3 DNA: TGTGCCAGCAGCCGGGACAGGGCTGGGGAGCTGTTTTTT
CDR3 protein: CASSRDRAGELFF

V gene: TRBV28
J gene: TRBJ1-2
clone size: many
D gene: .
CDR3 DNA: TGTGCCAGCAGTTTAAGGGGGGCGCGGCGCAGAGAAGGGGGCTACACCTTC
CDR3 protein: CASSLRGARRREGGYTF

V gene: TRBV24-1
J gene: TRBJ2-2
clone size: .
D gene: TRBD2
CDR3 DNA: TGTGCCACCAGTGATTTGAGCGGGAGGCTGACTGGGGAGCTGTTTTTT
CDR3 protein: CATSDLSGRLTGELFF

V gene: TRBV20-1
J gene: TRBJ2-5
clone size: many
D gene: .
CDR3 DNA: TGCAGTGCTAATTTGGACGCCTTCCAAGAGACCCAGTACTTC
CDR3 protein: CSANLDAFQETQYF

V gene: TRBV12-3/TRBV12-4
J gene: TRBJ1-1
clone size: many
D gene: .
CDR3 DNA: TGTGCCAGCAGTTCGACGGCGAACACTGAAGCTTTCTTT
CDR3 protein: CASSSTANTEAFF

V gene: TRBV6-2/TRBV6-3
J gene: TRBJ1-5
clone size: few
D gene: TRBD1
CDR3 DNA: TGTGCCAGCAGTTACAACAGGGGATTCGATCAGCCCCAGCATTTT
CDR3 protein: CASSYNRGFDQPQHF

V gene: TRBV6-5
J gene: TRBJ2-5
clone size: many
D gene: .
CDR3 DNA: TGTGCCAGCAGTTACGCACCTTACTCAATACAAGAGACCCAGTACTTC
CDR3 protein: CASSYAPYSIQETQYF

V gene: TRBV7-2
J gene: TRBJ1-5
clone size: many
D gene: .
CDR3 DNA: TGTGCCAGCAGCTTAGCGGGGCAGGGCGTCGGCAATCAGCCCCAGCATTTT
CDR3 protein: CASSLAGQGVGNQPQHF

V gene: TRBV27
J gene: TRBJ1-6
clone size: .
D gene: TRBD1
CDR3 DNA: TGTGCCAGCAGTGCCACCAGGGACAGACGGAATTCACCCCTCCACTTT
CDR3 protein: CASSATRDRRNSPLHF